One T cell receptor beta chain is described in this entry. This sample is drawn from a study of blood T cell repertoires in COVID-19. The wider study: PBMCs, B-cell-depleted T cells, or T cells were the source of the cDNA or gDNA that made up the material.

This CDR3 has 12 residues. The germline V gene has CDR1 SNHLY and CDR2 FYNNEI. The V and J ends lost 3 bases and 10 bases, in that order; junction bases with no gene match: 3. Using immunoSEQ multiplex PCR, the repertoire was profiled, and TCRdb retains in-frame clones only, with some absent. The data show 200,000 or so clones, with around four fifths seen just once and more than 5% held by the top ten. This TCR came from a woman aged 30 to 39 with acute or convalescent COVID-19. The sequencing input was peripheral blood. V usage is TRBV2 and J usage is TRBJ2-1; 7 positions match TRBD1. The CDR3 DNA is TGTGCCAGCAGTGAGACAGGGATCGAGCAGTTCTTC. Protein sequence: CASSETGIEQFF.